The TCR beta chain under discussion was sequenced for a study of metastatic and nonmetastatic thyroid tumors. In the study overall: Repertoire comparisons spanned blood and tumor or nodule tissue from malignant and benign thyroid patients.

TCRdb re-called clones via MiXCR from the PCR reads. The sample consists of around 4,600 clones, approximately 18% of them appearing once. This clone was detected many times. Not a single patient had been given any form of treatment at any point before undergoing thyroid surgery. The trim removed 7 bases at V and 6 bases at J, leaving 8 bases unmatched. In germline, CDR1 is SQVTM, CDR2 ANQGSEA. This CDR3 region has 12 residues. The rearrangement uses TRBV29-1 and TRBJ2-7; 8 bases are a match to TRBD2. Sequenced input: adjacent normal tissue. This clonotype was sampled from a male donor with papillary thyroid cancer or a benign thyroid nodule (not recorded which). Some clones in this sample may be carry-over from other donors' samples. The CDR3 nucleotides are TGCAGCGCCCGGGGGACTAGAGCCGAGCAGTACTTC. Protein sequence: CSARGTRAEQYF.